These 26 T cell receptor beta chains share one sample of origin, sequenced in a study of shared clonotypes between healthy human individuals. Cells designated naive CD8 were CD45RO-negative and were positively selected for CCR7, with terminally differentiated effector memory CD45RA+ cells excluded. Sequenced by immunoSEQ multiplex PCR; TCRdb stores in-frame clones only, minus some. The table lists approximately 740,000 clones, nearly 95% of them singletons, with more than 20% in the top ten. What was sequenced was naive CD8+ T cells sorted from blood. These receptor sequences come from a man aged 25 to 40 in good health.

This CDR3 is CASSLGGGRGGEQYF. As DNA, the CDR3 is TGTGCCAGCAGCTTAGGAGGAGGCAGGGGTGGCGAGCAGTACTTC. The chain links TRBV7-2 to TRBJ2-7; maybe TRBD1 (6 bases). Looked up from germline, CDR1 is SGHTA and CDR2 is FQGNSA. The CDR3 runs 15 residues. Trimming shortened V by 1 base and J by 6 bases, and 16 bases separated the two germline ends.

This rearrangement joins TRBV27 to TRBJ2-7; TRBD1 might be the D (5 bases). Germline V gene lookup returns CDR1 MNHEY and CDR2 SMNVEV (reference sequence). This CDR3 comprises 13 residues. V shed 3 bases and J shed 4 bases, with 10 bases lying between them. The CDR3 loop reads CASSLNRRYEQYF. The DNA of the CDR3 is TGTGCCAGCAGTTTGAACAGGAGATACGAGCAGTACTTC.

The chain joins TRBV11-2 to TRBJ2-7, with TRBD1 identical over 9 bases. The CDR3 covers 16 residues. V lost 5 bases to trimming and J lost 6 bases; unmatched junction nucleotides: 14. Germline CDR1 reads SGHAT; CDR2 reads FQNNGV. The DNA for the CDR3 is TGTGCCAGCAGCCGCTCCGGCCGGACAGGGGCCTCCGAGCAGTACTTC. This codes for CASSRSGRTGASEQYF.

This chain joins TRBV4-3 and TRBJ2-7; D is perhaps TRBD1 (5 bases). The V end lost 1 base, the J end lost 9 bases, and 16 bases lay between the germline ends. CDR3 size: 14 residues. Germline CDR1 LGHNA, CDR2 YSLEER. The CDR3 region has the DNA TGCGCCAGCAGCCAAGGAACACAGGATTACTGGCAGTACTTC. This gives the protein CASSQGTQDYWQYF.

V and J are TRBV4-2 and TRBJ2-7; TRBD2 matches at 13 bases. V lost 4 bases, J lost 2 bases, and 2 bases stayed unmatched. Germline V gene sequence: CDR1 LGHNA, CDR2 YNFKEQ. CDR3 length: 15 residues. The CDR3 coding sequence is TGTGCCAGCAGCCCGGGACTAGCGGGGACCTACGAGCAGTACTTC. Amino acid sequence: CASSPGLAGTYEQYF.

This clone was counted once. The chain combines TRBV29-1 with TRBJ2-7, with 7 positions matching TRBD1. CDR3 length equals 13 residues. Trimming at V came to 4 bases and at J to 4 bases, leaving 7 bases not matched to a gene. CDR1 and CDR2 (germline): SQVTM, ANQGSEA. CDR3 DNA: TGCAGCGTTGGTGTAGGGGACAGTTACGAGCAGTACTTC. Translating gives CSVGVGDSYEQYF.

The rearrangement links TRBV7-6 to TRBJ1-4; 7 bases match TRBD1. The germline V gene encodes CDR1 SGHVS and CDR2 FNYEAQ. V lost 3 bases, J lost 0 bases, and 1 base stayed unmatched. This CDR3 spans 15 amino acids. CDR3 in amino acids: CASSFTGATNEKLFF. The CDR3 DNA reads as TGTGCCAGCAGCTTTACAGGGGCAACTAATGAAAAACTGTTTTTT.

The rearrangement joins TRBV4-3 to TRBJ2-2; the D gene could be TRBD1 or TRBD2 (6 bases each). The germline V gene encodes CDR1 LGHNA and CDR2 YSLEER. V was clipped by 0 bases and J by 4 bases, with 15 bases between them. This CDR3 region has 17 residues. The chain's CDR3 is CASSQDGGLDFTGELFF. For the CDR3, the DNA is TGCGCCAGCAGCCAAGATGGGGGGCTGGACTTCACCGGGGAGCTGTTTTTT.

The chain recombines TRBV28 with TRBJ2-7; D perhaps matches TRBD2 (5 bases). Germline V CDR1 and CDR2: MDHEN, SYDVKM. The CDR3 loop spans 12 amino acids. V was cut by 5 bases and J by 6 bases, with 11 bases left in between. CDR3 nucleotides: TGTGCCAGCAGTCGACTACGGGGCGAGCAGTACTTC. Amino acids: CASSRLRGEQYF.

This rearrangement joins TRBV6-1 to TRBJ2-3, with 9 bases that match TRBD2. V lost 8 bases, J lost 3 bases, and 9 bases stayed unmatched. Germline-derived CDR1 and CDR2 are MNHNS and SASEGT. The CDR3 contains 15 residues. The CDR3 DNA is TGTGCCAGCGCATTTATAGCGGGAGAAACAGATACGCAGTATTTT. It encodes CASAFIAGETDTQYF.

V gene TRBV5-1 combines with J gene TRBJ2-7; no reliable D call. Germline lookup yields CDR1 SGHRS and CDR2 YFSETQ. The CDR3 has 13 residues. Trimming stripped 4 bases from V and 0 bases from J, with 8 bases between. CDR3 amino acids: CASSPDGSYEQYF. The DNA for the CDR3 is TGCGCCAGCAGCCCGGACGGCTCCTACGAGCAGTACTTC.

The chain uses TRBV19 and TRBJ2-1; D assignment may be TRBD1 or TRBD2 (6 bases each). Looked up from germline, CDR1 is LNHDA and CDR2 is SQIVND (reference sequence). V was trimmed by 8 bases and J by 1 base, leaving 12 bases between them. CDR3 length: 14 residues. CDR3 nucleotides: TGTGCCAGTGGAGGGGGGATATCCTACAATGAGCAGTTCTTC. Translation: CASGGGISYNEQFF.

This clone was seen a single time. The chain uses TRBV27 and TRBJ1-1; no clear D. Germline values: CDR1 MNHEY, CDR2 SMNVEV (reference sequence). The CDR3 runs to 16 residues. V lost 1 base to trimming and J lost 4 bases, with 16 bases between them. CDR3 DNA sequence: TGTGCCAGCAGTTTATACGGGGTGAGGTTGGGCACTGAAGCTTTCTTT. Protein product: CASSLYGVRLGTEAFF.

The rearrangement links TRBV10-1 to TRBJ2-2, with TRBD1 identical over 8 bases. The J segment lost 7 bases and the V segment lost 3 bases, leaving 10 bases of the junction unmatched. The CDR3 is made up of 16 amino acids. Germline V gene lookup returns CDR1 WNHNN and CDR2 SYGVQD (reference sequence). The CDR3 region has the DNA TGCGCCAGCAGTGACTACGACAGGGGTTTCAGCGGGGAGCTGTTTTTT. It encodes CASSDYDRGFSGELFF.

The CDR3 coding sequence is TGCGCCAGCAGCAGGGGCAATGAGCAGTTCTTC. It yields the protein CASSRGNEQFF. The rearrangement uses TRBV10-1 and TRBJ2-1; TRBD1 is a possible D gene (6 bases). The CDR3 covers 11 residues. Per germline, CDR1 WNHNN and CDR2 SYGVQD (reference sequence). V was shortened by 6 bases and J by 6 bases, with 6 bases between the two germline ends.

V gene TRBV27 combines with J gene TRBJ1-2; the match to TRBD1 covers 9 bases. V gave up 3 bases and J gave up 5 bases; unmatched junction bases: 4. The CDR3 has 14 amino acids. The germline V gene encodes CDR1 MNHEY and CDR2 SMNVEV (reference sequence). CDR3 sequence reads: CASSFLTGGYGYTF. The CDR3 nucleotides are TGTGCCAGCAGTTTCCTGACAGGGGGTTATGGCTACACCTTC.

The J gene is TRBJ2-3, the V gene TRBV2; TRBD2 is a possible D gene (7 bases). Germline V gives CDR1 SNHLY, CDR2 FYNNEI. V lost 3 bases and J 4 bases, leaving 11 bases between the germline ends. This CDR3 contains 14 residues. This CDR3 reads CASSDAGGPDTQYF. The CDR3, as DNA: TGTGCCAGCAGTGATGCCGGGGGGCCAGATACGCAGTATTTT.

The rearrangement joins TRBV11-3 to TRBJ2-2, with no clear D. The ends were cut back, 8 bases at V and 4 bases at J, with 14 bases in the middle. The length of the CDR3 is 14 residues. Germline V gene data show CDR1 as SGHNT and CDR2 as YENEEA. CDR3: CASAWGFGTGELFF. The CDR3, as DNA: TGTGCCAGCGCGTGGGGATTCGGCACCGGGGAGCTGTTTTTT.

The chain uses TRBV2 and TRBJ2-1; D might be TRBD2 (6 bases). The CDR3 spans 13 residues. Germline V gene sequence: CDR1 SNHLY, CDR2 FYNNEI. The V and J ends lost 7 bases and 8 bases respectively, with 15 bases between them. The CDR3 reads CASKMGGIDEQFF. CDR3 bases: TGTGCCAGCAAAATGGGGGGTATCGATGAGCAGTTCTTC. Full variable domain (outside the CDR3, taken from reference TRBV2 and TRBJ2-1): EPEVTQTPSHQVTQMGQEVILRCVPISNHLYFYWYRQILGQKVEFLVSFYNNEISEKSEIFDDQFSVERPDGSNFTLKIRSTKLEDSAMYFCASKMGGIDEQFFGPGTRLTVL.

This clone was detected only a few times. The chain has TRBV7-9 and TRBJ1-5; D is undetermined. Germline V gene data show CDR1 as SEHNR and CDR2 as FQNEAQ (reference sequence). This CDR3 comprises 13 residues. The V end was cut by 1 base, the J end by 5 bases, with 6 bases between. The DNA of the CDR3 is TGTGCCAGCAGCTTAGGGCCAGATCAGCCCCAGCATTTT. As protein: CASSLGPDQPQHF. The full variable domain, completed using reference TRBV7-9 and TRBJ1-5, is DTGVSQNPRHKITKRGQNVTFRCDPISEHNRLYWYRQTLGQGPEFLTYFQNEAQLEKSRLLSDRFSAERPKGSFSTLEIQRTEQGDSAMYLCASSLGPDQPQHFGDGTRLSIL.

The chain uses TRBV7-2 and TRBJ2-1; D gene unclear. There are 12 residues in the CDR3. Germline values: CDR1 SGHTA, CDR2 FQGNSA. The V end was cut by 5 bases, the J end by 10 bases, with 12 bases between. The CDR3 DNA is TGTGCCAGCAGCCTGAGACCGCGGGAGCAGTTCTTC. It specifies CASSLRPREQFF.

The V call is TRBV6-1, the J call TRBJ1-1; no clear D gene. There are 14 residues in the CDR3. Per the germline V gene, CDR1 is MNHNS and CDR2 is SASEGT. V gave up 5 bases and J gave up 0 bases, with 10 bases separating them. Here the CDR3 DNA reads TGTGCCAGCAGTTCCCAGTCCATGAACACTGAAGCTTTCTTT. This sequence encodes CASSSQSMNTEAFF.

The chain links TRBV27 to TRBJ2-1; weak D call: TRBD2 (5 bases). V was clipped by 8 bases and J by 7 bases, with 18 bases between them. Germline CDR1 and CDR2: MNHEY and SMNVEV (reference sequence). The CDR3 is 14 amino acids. The CDR3 is CASLKPETGNEQFF. The CDR3 nucleotides read TGTGCCAGCTTGAAGCCGGAGACGGGAAATGAGCAGTTCTTC.

The chain has TRBV30 and TRBJ2-1; a weak D match, TRBD2 (7 bases). The germline CDR1 and CDR2 sequences are GTSNPN and SVGIG (reference sequence). Trimming pared 6 bases from V and 7 bases from J, leaving 22 bases between. The CDR3 loop spans 15 amino acids. The CDR3 coding sequence is TGTGCCTGTCAAGGAGGGGGGAGGGCCAGTAATGAGCAGTTCTTC. Translation gives CACQGGGRASNEQFF.

A note on this clone: This sample includes further DNA sequences coding for the same CDR3. This chain links TRBV5-1 with TRBJ2-7; D not certain. Per the germline V gene, CDR1 is SGHRS and CDR2 is YFSETQ. V lost 0 bases and J 4 bases, leaving 8 bases between the germline ends. This CDR3 has 13 amino acids. CDR3 sequence (DNA): TGCGCCAGCAGCTTGGCATCGGGTTACGAGCAGTACTTC. Residues: CASSLASGYEQYF.

This clone was picked up one time. The gene calls are TRBV11-2 and TRBJ1-5; perhaps TRBD1 as D (6 bases). V lost 5 bases to trimming and J lost 9 bases, with 17 bases between them. CDR1 SGHAT and CDR2 FQNNGV come from the germline V gene. This CDR3 is built from 14 residues. The CDR3 region is CASSQDRGARPQHF. For the CDR3, the DNA is TGTGCCAGCAGCCAAGATCGGGGGGCGAGGCCCCAGCATTTT. Variable domain in full (rest from reference TRBV11-2 and TRBJ1-5): EAGVAQSPRYKIIEKRQSVAFWCNPISGHATLYWYQQILGQGPKLLIQFQNNGVVDDSQLPKDRFSAERLKGVDSTLKIQPAKLEDSAVYLCASSQDRGARPQHFGDGTRLSIL.